Following are 2 T cell receptor beta chains from one sample sequenced in a study of metastatic and nonmetastatic thyroid tumors. TCRdb re-analyzed the PCR reads using MiXCR. Seen here are some 13,000 clones, over 25% observed once, and the top ten hold 10% to 15%. Before thyroid surgery, none of the patients had received any treatment. The specimen was tumor tissue. These receptors all stem from a female donor with papillary thyroid cancer or a benign thyroid nodule (not recorded which). Some clones in this sample may be carry-over from other donors' samples.

This chain links TRBV20-1 with TRBJ1-5; 7 nucleotides agree with TRBD1. Germline CDR1 reads DFQATT; CDR2 reads SNEGSKA (reference sequence). The trim removed 5 bases at V and 3 bases at J, leaving 7 bases unmatched. This CDR3 comprises 14 residues. This CDR3 is CSAHPGQVNQPQHF. The CDR3 coding sequence is TGCAGTGCTCATCCCGGACAGGTCAATCAGCCCCAGCATTTT.

The rearrangement joins TRBV7-3 to TRBJ2-7; D may be TRBD2 (6 bases). The germline V gene encodes CDR1 SGHTA and CDR2 FQGTGA. V lost 3 bases, J lost 1 base, and 13 bases lay in between. The CDR3 is 15 residues long. CDR3 residues: CASSLWGGGSYEQYF. CDR3 coding DNA: TGTGCCAGCAGCTTGTGGGGAGGAGGATCCTACGAGCAGTACTTC.